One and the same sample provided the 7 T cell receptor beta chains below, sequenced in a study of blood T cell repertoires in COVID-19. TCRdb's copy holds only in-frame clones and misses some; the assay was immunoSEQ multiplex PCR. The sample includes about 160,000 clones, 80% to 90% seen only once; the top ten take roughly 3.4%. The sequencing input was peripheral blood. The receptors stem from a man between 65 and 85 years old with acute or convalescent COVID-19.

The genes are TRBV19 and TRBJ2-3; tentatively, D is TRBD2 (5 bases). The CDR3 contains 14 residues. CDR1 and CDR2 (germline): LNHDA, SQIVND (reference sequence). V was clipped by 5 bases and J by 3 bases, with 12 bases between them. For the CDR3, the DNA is TGTGCCAGTAGTCGACCGAGGGAGACAGATACGCAGTATTTT. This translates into CASSRPRETDTQYF.

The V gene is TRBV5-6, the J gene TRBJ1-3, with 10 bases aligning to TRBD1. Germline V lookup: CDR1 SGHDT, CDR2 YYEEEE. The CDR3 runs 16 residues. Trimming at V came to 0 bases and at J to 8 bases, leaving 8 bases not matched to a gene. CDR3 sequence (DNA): TGTGCCAGCAGCTTGGCCGGGACAGGGGCTTCGGACACCATATATTTT. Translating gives CASSLAGTGASDTIYF.

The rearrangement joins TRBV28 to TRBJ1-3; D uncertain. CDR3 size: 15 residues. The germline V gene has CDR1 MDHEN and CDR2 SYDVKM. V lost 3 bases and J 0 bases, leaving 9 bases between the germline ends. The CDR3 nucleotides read TGTGCCAGCAGTTTTACATTACCCTCTGGAAACACCATATATTTT. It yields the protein CASSFTLPSGNTIYF.

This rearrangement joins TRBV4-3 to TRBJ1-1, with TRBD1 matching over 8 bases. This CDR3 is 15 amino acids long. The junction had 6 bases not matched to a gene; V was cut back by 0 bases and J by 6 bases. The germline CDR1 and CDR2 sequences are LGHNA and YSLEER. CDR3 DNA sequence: TGCGCCAGCAGCCAAGATCCAGGGGGCTTCTCTGAAGCTTTCTTT. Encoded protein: CASSQDPGGFSEAFF.

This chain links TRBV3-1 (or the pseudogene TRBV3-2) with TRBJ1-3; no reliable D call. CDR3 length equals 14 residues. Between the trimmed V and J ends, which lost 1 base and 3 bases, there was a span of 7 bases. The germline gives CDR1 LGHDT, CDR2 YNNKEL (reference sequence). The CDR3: CASSQGSVGNTIYF. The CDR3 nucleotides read TGTGCCAGCAGCCAAGGGTCGGTTGGAAACACCATATATTTT.

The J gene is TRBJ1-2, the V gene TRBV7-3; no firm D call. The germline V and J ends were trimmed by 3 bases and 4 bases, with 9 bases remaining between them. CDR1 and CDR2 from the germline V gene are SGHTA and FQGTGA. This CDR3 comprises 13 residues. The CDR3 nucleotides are TGTGCCAGCAGCTTCCGGGAAGGCTATGGCTACACCTTC. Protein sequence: CASSFREGYGYTF.

The CDR3 here is CASSLGQGWGETQYF. Written as DNA, the CDR3 is TGTGCCAGCAGTTTAGGACAGGGGTGGGGGGAGACCCAGTACTTC. The J gene is TRBJ2-5, the V gene TRBV27, with TRBD1 matching over 9 bases. This CDR3 comprises 15 residues. CDR1 is MNHEY, CDR2 SMNVEV, per germline (reference sequence). V dropped 2 bases and J dropped 5; count of bases not matched to a gene: 6.